Listed below are T cell receptor beta chains from one sample, sequenced in a study of STAT5B mutations in CD4+ large granular lymphocyte leukemia. TCRdb's copy holds only in-frame clones and misses some; the assay was immunoSEQ multiplex PCR. The sample carries about 38,000 clones, roughly 85% recorded once. Source material: CD4+ T cells from blood buffy coats. The receptor source for this set is a human donor in good health. The CDR3 runs from the conserved cysteine through the conserved F or W. A D gene is named only where the DNA matches it firmly. Only part of the rows carry a size: once, few, many, or a class if the clone is expanded.

d_gene	j_gene	v_gene	abundance	CDR3aa	CDR3nt
.	TRBJ2-7	TRBV5-8	.	CASSFYGSSYEQYF	TGTGCCAGCAGCTTTTACGGGAGCTCCTACGAGCAGTACTTC
.	TRBJ2-3	TRBV2	.	CASSNRDPHTDTQYF	TGTGCCAGCAGCAACCGGGATCCCCACACAGATACGCAGTATTTT
.	TRBJ1-6	TRBV4-1	.	CASSQEGSSYNSPLHF	TGCGCCAGCAGCCAAGAGGGAAGCTCCTATAATTCACCCCTCCACTTT
.	TRBJ2-7	TRBV6-4	.	CASSDGWSGYHEQYF	TGTGCCAGCAGTGACGGTTGGTCGGGCTACCACGAGCAGTACTTC
.	TRBJ2-2	TRBV27	.	CASRLFSVNPVGELFF	TGTGCCAGCAGACTTTTCTCAGTAAACCCAGTCGGGGAGCTGTTTTTT
.	TRBJ2-5	TRBV7-8	.	CASSLVLPSVAETQYF	TGTGCCAGCAGCTTAGTGTTACCTAGCGTAGCGGAGACCCAGTACTTC
.	TRBJ1-2	TRBV6-1	.	CASSLGTSNYGYTF	TGTGCCAGCAGTCTCGGGACCTCTAACTATGGCTACACCTTC
.	TRBJ1-2	TRBV7-8	.	CASSLSPTASYGYTF	TGTGCCAGCAGCTTATCCCCTACGGCCAGCTATGGCTACACCTTC
.	TRBJ2-3	TRBV19	.	CASRIPGFPNTQYF	TGTGCCAGTAGGATACCGGGATTTCCAAATACGCAGTATTTT
TRBD1	TRBJ2-3	TRBV7-9	.	CASSLRTGSTDTQYF	TGTGCCAGCAGTCTTAGGACAGGTAGCACAGATACGCAGTATTTT
TRBD1	TRBJ2-7	TRBV30	.	CAWRDRGNEQYF	TGTGCCTGGAGGGACAGGGGAAACGAGCAGTACTTC
TRBD2	TRBJ2-5	TRBV5-4	.	CASSRGGVQETQYF	TGTGCCAGCAGCCGCGGGGGGGTCCAAGAGACCCAGTACTTC
.	TRBJ2-2	TRBV19	.	CATQPRGATGELFF	TGTGCCACCCAACCGCGGGGTGCCACCGGGGAGCTGTTTTTT
.	TRBJ2-7	TRBV2	.	CASSSPRANSYEQYF	TGTGCCAGCAGTAGCCCCCGAGCGAACTCCTACGAGCAGTACTTC
.	TRBJ1-1	TRBV28	.	CASSLYSAGMNTEAFF	TGTGCCAGCAGTCTCTATAGTGCGGGGATGAACACTGAAGCTTTCTTT
.	TRBJ1-5	TRBV7-6	.	CASSQDSGNQPQHF	TGTGCCAGCAGCCAAGACTCGGGCAATCAGCCCCAGCATTTT
.	TRBJ2-2	TRBV5-1	.	CASSSARGTGELFF	TGCGCCAGCAGCTCCGCCCGGGGCACCGGGGAGCTGTTTTTT
.	TRBJ2-7	TRBV7-8	.	CASSSPRDVTYEQYF	TGTGCCAGCAGCTCCCCCCGGGACGTCACCTACGAGCAGTACTTC
TRBD1	TRBJ1-6	TRBV4-1	.	CASSQDRGQGYNSPLHF	TGCGCCAGCAGCCAAGATAGGGGGCAGGGTTATAATTCACCCCTCCACTTT
TRBD2	TRBJ2-7	TRBV9	.	CASSVFQDRGLAGYEQYF	TGTGCCAGCAGCGTATTTCAAGATCGTGGACTAGCGGGATACGAGCAGTACTTC
.	TRBJ1-1	TRBV6-1	.	CASTAGRTGDAFF	TGTGCCAGCACCGCGGGGAGGACCGGGGACGCTTTCTTT
.	TRBJ2-3	TRBV5-1	.	CATRREAESTDTQYF	TGCGCCACCCGACGAGAGGCAGAGAGCACAGATACGCAGTATTTT
.	TRBJ2-7	TRBV9	.	CASSPGEGQFYEQYF	TGTGCCAGCAGCCCCGGGGAGGGACAATTCTACGAGCAGTACTTC
.	TRBJ1-2	TRBV9	.	CASSVGQVANYGYTF	TGTGCCAGCAGCGTAGGACAGGTGGCCAACTATGGCTACACCTTC
TRBD1	TRBJ2-6	TRBV19	.	CASSRRGQGQEGANVLTF	TGTGCCAGTAGTAGGAGGGGACAGGGGCAGGAAGGGGCCAACGTCCTGACTTTC
.	TRBJ2-1	TRBV11-3	.	CASSLIPLYNEQFF	TGTGCCAGCAGCTTAATTCCCCTATACAATGAGCAGTTCTTC
TRBD2	TRBJ2-7	TRBV6-4	once	CASSDLQAGDSYEQYF	TGTGCCAGCAGTGACTTGCAAGCGGGGGACTCCTACGAGCAGTACTTC
.	TRBJ1-2	TRBV11-2	few	CASSSREVYGYTF	TGTGCCAGCAGCTCCCGAGAGGTCTATGGCTACACCTTC
.	TRBJ2-2	TRBV7-3	.	CASSLGAGDTGELFF	TGTGCCAGCAGCTTGGGAGCAGGGGACACCGGGGAGCTGTTTTTT
.	TRBJ1-1	TRBV19	.	CASRARETGTEAFF	TGTGCCAGCCGAGCTCGGGAAACTGGCACTGAAGCTTTCTTT
.	TRBJ2-1	TRBV5-1	.	CASSTGLYNEQFF	TGCGCCAGCAGCACGGGACTCTACAATGAGCAGTTCTTC
TRBD2	TRBJ2-1	TRBV4-1	few	CASSQPGLAGDEQFF	TGCGCCAGCAGCCAGCCGGGACTAGCGGGCGATGAGCAGTTCTTC